Listed below are T cell receptor beta chains from one sample, sequenced in a study of CD4 T cells in relation to SARS-CoV-2 and coronaviruses. Generated by immunoSEQ multiplex PCR, the TCRdb table keeps only in-frame clones and is missing some. The table includes about 64,000 clones, about 95% detected once. Sample: naive CD4+ T cells from PBMCs. The receptors stem from a human donor in good health. The CDR3 runs from the conserved cysteine through the conserved F or W. A D gene is named only where the DNA matches it firmly. Rows may omit the clone size; those that give it use once, few, many or a size class.

clone_size	v_call	d_call	j_call	cdr3_aa	cdr3_nt
-	TRBV5-1	TRBD2	TRBJ2-3	CASSSQGLAGLDTQYF	TGCGCCAGCAGCAGCCAGGGACTAGCGGGTCTGGATACGCAGTATTTT
-	TRBV5-1	TRBD1	TRBJ2-3	CASSATGGPDTQYF	TGCGCCAGCAGCGCGACAGGGGGCCCAGATACGCAGTATTTT
-	TRBV7-2	-	TRBJ1-5	CASAQGGGNQPQHF	TGTGCCAGCGCCCAAGGTGGGGGCAATCAGCCCCAGCATTTT
-	TRBV19	TRBD1	TRBJ1-1	CASRDRGTFATEAFF	TGTGCCAGTAGGGACAGGGGGACTTTTGCGACTGAAGCTTTCTTT
-	TRBV28	-	TRBJ1-6	CASKGGFNSPLHF	TGTGCCAGTAAGGGGGGCTTTAATTCACCCCTCCACTTT
-	TRBV7-2	-	TRBJ2-1	CASSPLVASSHEQFF	TGTGCCAGCAGCCCCCTCGTCGCTAGCAGCCATGAGCAGTTCTTC
once	TRBV3-1/TRBV3-2	-	TRBJ2-7	CASSQDTLGDNEQYF	TGTGCCAGCAGCCAAGATACACTTGGGGACAACGAGCAGTACTTC
-	TRBV30	-	TRBJ2-7	CAWSVSVYEQYF	TGTGCCTGGAGTGTTTCCGTCTACGAGCAGTACTTC
-	TRBV30	-	TRBJ1-6	CAWGPGGNSPLHF	TGTGCCTGGGGTCCGGGGGGGAATTCACCCCTCCACTTT
-	TRBV18	TRBD1	TRBJ1-1	CASSPADRGHRNTEAFF	TGTGCCAGCTCACCGGCCGACAGGGGGCATCGTAACACTGAAGCTTTCTTT
-	TRBV18	-	TRBJ1-3	CASSSMADSGNTIYF	TGTGCCAGCTCCTCCATGGCAGACTCTGGAAACACCATATATTTT
-	TRBV19	TRBD2	TRBJ2-7	CASTLTSGSYEQYF	TGTGCCAGTACCTTGACTAGCGGTTCCTACGAGCAGTACTTC
-	TRBV3-1/TRBV3-2	TRBD2	TRBJ2-1	CASKRTSGINEQFF	TGTGCCAGCAAGAGGACTAGCGGGATCAATGAGCAGTTCTTC
-	TRBV2	TRBD2	TRBJ2-2	CAYAGEGGTGELFF	TGTGCTTACGCTGGGGAGGGTGGGACCGGGGAGCTGTTTTTT
-	TRBV19	-	TRBJ2-2	CASSARYRTTGELFF	TGTGCCAGTAGTGCACGCTACAGGACCACCGGGGAGCTGTTTTTT
once	TRBV5-1	-	TRBJ2-2	CASSSLTGRGTGELFF	TGCGCCAGCAGCTCACTGACAGGGAGGGGCACCGGGGAGCTGTTTTTT
-	TRBV4-1	TRBD2	TRBJ2-1	CASSHHLAGAWNEQFF	TGCGCCAGCAGCCACCATCTAGCGGGAGCCTGGAATGAGCAGTTCTTC
-	TRBV7-3	-	TRBJ2-5	CASSLTFGGSYQETQYF	TGTGCCAGCAGCTTAACGTTCGGGGGATCGTACCAAGAGACCCAGTACTTC
once	TRBV3-1/TRBV3-2	-	TRBJ1-1	CASSYKEGGSAFF	TGTGCCAGCAGCTATAAGGAAGGGGGTTCGGCTTTCTTT
-	TRBV28	TRBD1	TRBJ2-1	CASSHAGTGSSEQFF	TGTGCCAGCAGCCACGCCGGGACAGGGTCTAGTGAGCAGTTCTTC
-	TRBV7-3	-	TRBJ2-1	CASSLNVDSVEQFF	TGTGCCAGCAGCTTAAATGTGGATTCGGTTGAGCAGTTCTTC
-	TRBV7-6	-	TRBJ2-2	CASSLGGTLNTGELFF	TGTGCCAGCAGCTTAGGCGGCACCCTGAACACCGGGGAGCTGTTTTTT